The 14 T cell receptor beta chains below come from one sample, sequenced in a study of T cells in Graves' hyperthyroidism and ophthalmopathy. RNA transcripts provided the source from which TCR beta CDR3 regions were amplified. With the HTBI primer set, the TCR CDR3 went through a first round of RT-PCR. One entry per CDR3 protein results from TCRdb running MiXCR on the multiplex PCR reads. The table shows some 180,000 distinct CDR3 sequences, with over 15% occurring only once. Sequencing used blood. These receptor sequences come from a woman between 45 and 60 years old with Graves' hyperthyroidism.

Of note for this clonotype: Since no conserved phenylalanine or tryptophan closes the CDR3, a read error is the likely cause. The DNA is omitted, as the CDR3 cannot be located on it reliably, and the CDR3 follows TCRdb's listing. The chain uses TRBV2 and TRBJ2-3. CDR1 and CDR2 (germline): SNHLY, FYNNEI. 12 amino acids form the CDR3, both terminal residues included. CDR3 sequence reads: CASRELTDTQFL.

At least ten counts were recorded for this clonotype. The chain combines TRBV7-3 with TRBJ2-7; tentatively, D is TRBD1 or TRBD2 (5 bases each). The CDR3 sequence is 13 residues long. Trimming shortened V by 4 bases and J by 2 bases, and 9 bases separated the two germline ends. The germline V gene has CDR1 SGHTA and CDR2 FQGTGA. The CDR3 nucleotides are TGTGCCAGCAGCTGGGGACCGACCTACGAGCAGTACTTC. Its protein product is CASSWGPTYEQYF.

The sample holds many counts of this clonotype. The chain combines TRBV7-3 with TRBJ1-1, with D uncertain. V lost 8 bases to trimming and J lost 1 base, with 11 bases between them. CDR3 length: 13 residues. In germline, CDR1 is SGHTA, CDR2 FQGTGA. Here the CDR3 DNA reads TGTGCCAGCTCGACACGCCAGAACACTGAAGCTTTCTTT. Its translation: CASSTRQNTEAFF. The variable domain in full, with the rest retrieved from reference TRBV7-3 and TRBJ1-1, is GAGVSQTPSNKVTEKGKYVELRCDPISGHTALYWYRQSLGQGPEFLIYFQGTGAADDSGLPNDRFFAVRPEGSVSTLKIQRTERGDSAVYLCASSTRQNTEAFFGQGTRLTVV.

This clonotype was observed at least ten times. CDR3 residues: CASRSTGSSGNTIYF. The CDR3 nucleotides read TGTGCCAGCAGATCAACGGGCTCATCTGGAAACACCATATATTTT. V usage is TRBV6-1 and J usage is TRBJ1-3; no reliable D call. V was shortened by 6 bases and J by 1 base, with 13 bases between the two germline ends. Germline CDR1 is MNHNS and CDR2 is SASEGT. The CDR3 is made up of 15 amino acids.

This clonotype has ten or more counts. As DNA, the CDR3 is TGTGCCAGCAGTTGGTTCAGGGGGAGTGAGACCCAGTACTTC. Protein: CASSWFRGSETQYF. The chain uses TRBV6-2 or TRBV6-3 and TRBJ2-5, with 7 bases fitting TRBD1. CDR1 is MNHEY, CDR2 SVGEGT, per germline. Germline trimming cut 4 bases from V and 5 bases from J; bases unmatched to any gene: 7. CDR3 length: 14 amino acids.

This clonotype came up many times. The CDR3: CSVWTGMNTEAFF. Written as DNA, the CDR3 is TGCAGCGTATGGACGGGTATGAACACTGAAGCTTTCTTT. The chain is built from TRBV29-1 and TRBJ1-1; D is unclear. The V end was cut by 6 bases, the J end by 0 bases, with 11 bases between. This CDR3 is built from 13 residues. Germline-derived CDR1 and CDR2 are SQVTM and ANQGSEA.

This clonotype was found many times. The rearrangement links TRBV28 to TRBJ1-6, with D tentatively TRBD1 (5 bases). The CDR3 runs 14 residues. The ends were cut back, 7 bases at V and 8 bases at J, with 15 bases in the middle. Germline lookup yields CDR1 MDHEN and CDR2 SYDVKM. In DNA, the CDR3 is TGTGCCAGCATCGCCGGGACGCTTGATTCACCCCTCCACTTT. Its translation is CASIAGTLDSPLHF.

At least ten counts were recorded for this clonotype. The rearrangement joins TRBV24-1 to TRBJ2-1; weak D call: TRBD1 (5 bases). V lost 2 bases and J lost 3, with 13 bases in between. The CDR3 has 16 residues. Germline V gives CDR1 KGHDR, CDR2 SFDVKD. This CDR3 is CATSDSFPTDYNEQFF. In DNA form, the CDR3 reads TGTGCCACCAGTGATTCCTTCCCGACAGACTACAATGAGCAGTTCTTC.

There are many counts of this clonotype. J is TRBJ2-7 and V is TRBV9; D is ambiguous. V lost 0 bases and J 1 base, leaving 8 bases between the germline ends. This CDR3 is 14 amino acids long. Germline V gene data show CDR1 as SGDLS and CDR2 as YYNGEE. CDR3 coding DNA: TGTGCCAGCAGCGTAGAGGACCAATCCTACGAGCAGTACTTC. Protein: CASSVEDQSYEQYF. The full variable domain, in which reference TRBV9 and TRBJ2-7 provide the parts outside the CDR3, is DSGVTQTPKHLITATGQRVTLRCSPRSGDLSVYWYQQSLDQGLQFLIQYYNGEERAKGNILERFSAQQFPDLHSELNLSSLELGDSALYFCASSVEDQSYEQYFGPGTRLTVT.

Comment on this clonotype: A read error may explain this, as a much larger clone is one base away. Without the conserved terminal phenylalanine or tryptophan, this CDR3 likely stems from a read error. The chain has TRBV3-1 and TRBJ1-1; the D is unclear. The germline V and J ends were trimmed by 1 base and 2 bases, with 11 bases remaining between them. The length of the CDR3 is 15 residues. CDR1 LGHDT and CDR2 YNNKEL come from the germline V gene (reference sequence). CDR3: CASSQVMMRNTEAFS. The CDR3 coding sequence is TGTGCCAGCAGCCAAGTCATGATGCGAAACACTGAAGCTTTCTCT.

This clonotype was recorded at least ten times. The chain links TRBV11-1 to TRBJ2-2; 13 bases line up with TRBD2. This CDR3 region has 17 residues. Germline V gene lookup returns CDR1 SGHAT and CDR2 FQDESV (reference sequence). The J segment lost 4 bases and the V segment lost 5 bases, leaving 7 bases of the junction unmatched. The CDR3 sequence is CASSGSGLAGITGELFF. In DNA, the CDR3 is TGTGCCAGCAGCGGATCGGGACTAGCGGGGATCACCGGGGAGCTGTTTTTT.

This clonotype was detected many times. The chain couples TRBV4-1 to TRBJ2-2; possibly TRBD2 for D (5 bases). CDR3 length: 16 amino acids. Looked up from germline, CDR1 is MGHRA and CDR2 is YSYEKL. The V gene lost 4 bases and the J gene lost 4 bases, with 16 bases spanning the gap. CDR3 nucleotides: TGCGCCAGCAGCCGATGGTTGCGGGTGGGCACCGGGGAGCTGTTTTTT. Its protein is CASSRWLRVGTGELFF.

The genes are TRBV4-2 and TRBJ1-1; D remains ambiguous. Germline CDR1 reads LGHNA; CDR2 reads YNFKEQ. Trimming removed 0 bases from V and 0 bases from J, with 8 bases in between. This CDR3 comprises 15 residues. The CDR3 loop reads CASSQEAAMNTEAFF. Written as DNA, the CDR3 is TGTGCCAGCAGCCAAGAGGCAGCCATGAACACTGAAGCTTTCTTT.

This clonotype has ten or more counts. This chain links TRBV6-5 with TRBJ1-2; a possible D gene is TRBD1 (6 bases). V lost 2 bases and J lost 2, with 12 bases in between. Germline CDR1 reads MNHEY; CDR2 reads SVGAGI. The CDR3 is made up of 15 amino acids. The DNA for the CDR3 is TGTGCCAGCAGTTACGACGGGGGCGTAAACTATGGCTACACCTTC. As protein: CASSYDGGVNYGYTF.